This T cell receptor (beta chain) was documented in a study of cytomegalovirus exposure and HLA in healthy donors. The repertoire was sequenced with immunoSEQ multiplex PCR; TCRdb's copy has only in-frame clones and lacks some. The repertoire holds roughly 180,000 clones, with 86% as singletons. The sample was PBMCs. This receptor was obtained from a man younger than 45 in good health and CMV-seropositive.

This chain's CDR3 is CASSLVRRLAGDNEQFF. In nucleotides, the CDR3 is TGTGCCAGCAGTTTAGTACGACGACTAGCGGGAGATAATGAGCAGTTCTTC. This chain links TRBV27 with TRBJ2-1; TRBD2 matches at 12 bases. CDR1 is MNHEY and CDR2 is SMNVEV in the germline V gene (reference sequence). The CDR3 has 17 amino acids. Trimming cost V 2 bases and J 7 bases; bases outside gene matches: 9.